Following are 27 T cell receptor beta chains from one sample sequenced in a study of cytomegalovirus exposure and HLA in healthy donors. This PCR relied on a set of 60 Vbeta primers and 13 Jbeta primers. TCRdb's table, derived via immunoSEQ multiplex PCR, lists solely in-frame clones and lacks some. The sample contains 120,000 or so clones, approximately 81% of which appear only once. Sequences were obtained from PBMCs. The receptors were sampled from a young man in good health and CMV-seropositive.

This rearrangement joins TRBV29-1 to TRBJ1-2; D gene uncertain. This CDR3 region has 12 residues. From germline, CDR1 is SQVTM and CDR2 ANQGSEA. With 7 bases removed from V and 8 bases from J, the gap between germline ends came to 17 bases. The CDR3 protein is CSGVRINGGYTF. In DNA form, the CDR3 reads TGCAGCGGAGTGAGGATAAACGGGGGCTACACCTTC.

This chain links TRBV6-1 with TRBJ2-1; perhaps TRBD2 as D (6 bases). Looked up from germline, CDR1 is MNHNS and CDR2 is SASEGT. The CDR3 is 15 residues long. V was pared by 5 bases and J by 5 bases, with 16 bases between. The CDR3: CASSRPRGTNNEQFF. The CDR3 DNA follows: TGTGCCAGCAGTCGCCCCCGGGGGACCAACAATGAGCAGTTCTTC.

The V gene is TRBV5-1, the J gene TRBJ2-5, with 7 bases aligning to TRBD2. With V trimmed by 4 bases and J by 0 bases, 3 bases remained unmatched. CDR1 and CDR2 from the germline V gene are SGHRS and YFSETQ. The CDR3 covers 14 residues. This CDR3 is CASSGGDYQETQYF. Written as DNA, the CDR3 is TGCGCCAGCAGCGGGGGGGACTACCAAGAGACCCAGTACTTC. The full variable domain, in which reference TRBV5-1 and TRBJ2-5 provide the parts outside the CDR3, is KAGVTQTPRYLIKTRGQQVTLSCSPISGHRSVSWYQQTPGQGLQFLFEYFSETQRNKGNFPGRFSGRQFSNSRSEMNVSTLELGDSALYLCASSGGDYQETQYFGPGTRLLVL.

This clone was detected only a few times. The chain combines TRBV6-5 with TRBJ2-1; the D gene is possibly TRBD2 (6 bases). V was trimmed by 6 bases and J by 2 bases, leaving 14 bases between them. From germline, CDR1 is MNHEY and CDR2 SVGAGI. There are 15 residues in the CDR3. CDR3 nucleotide sequence: TGTGCCAGCAGACTCCGGGACTTGCCCTACAATGAGCAGTTCTTC. Residues: CASRLRDLPYNEQFF.

The chain combines TRBV6-1 with TRBJ1-1; tentative D call: TRBD1 (5 bases). V was pared by 7 bases and J by 6 bases, with 9 bases between. The CDR3 is 11 amino acids. Germline CDR1 is MNHNS and CDR2 is SASEGT. The CDR3 loop is CASTQGAEAFF. CDR3 DNA: TGTGCCAGCACGCAGGGCGCTGAAGCTTTCTTT.

The chain combines TRBV9 with TRBJ2-5, with D perhaps matching TRBD1 (5 bases). CDR1 is SGDLS and CDR2 is YYNGEE in the germline V gene. V was pared by 0 bases and J by 3 bases, with 15 bases between. The CDR3 length is 16 residues. The CDR3 sequence is CASSVAAGMFEETQYF. Here the CDR3 DNA reads TGTGCCAGCAGCGTAGCGGCAGGGATGTTCGAAGAGACCCAGTACTTC.

Only one count was recorded for this clone. This chain uses TRBV9 with TRBJ2-1; 12 nucleotides agree with TRBD2. The V and J ends lost 2 bases and 4 bases, in that order; junction bases with no gene match: 1. Per the germline V gene, CDR1 is SGDLS and CDR2 is YYNGEE. This CDR3 is 15 amino acids long. DNA for the CDR3: TGTGCCAGCAGCGTCGGGACTAGCGGGTACAATGAGCAGTTCTTC. Translating gives CASSVGTSGYNEQFF.

This chain connects TRBV6-1 to TRBJ2-1; D is possibly TRBD1 (5 bases). The CDR3 runs 14 residues. V lost 2 bases and J 8 bases, leaving 13 bases between the germline ends. CDR1 and CDR2 (germline): MNHNS, SASEGT. This CDR3 reads CASSELWTTHEQFF. CDR3 in DNA: TGTGCCAGCAGTGAACTTTGGACAACCCATGAGCAGTTCTTC.

This chain connects TRBV5-4 to TRBJ1-2, with D maybe TRBD1 (5 bases). The V end was cut by 0 bases, the J end by 1 base, with 7 bases between. CDR3 length: 14 amino acids. Germline V CDR1 and CDR2: SGHNT, YYREEE (reference sequence). The CDR3 coding sequence is TGTGCCAGCAGCTTGGCAGGGATTAACTATGGCTACACCTTC. Amino acids: CASSLAGINYGYTF.

The chain joins TRBV7-2 to TRBJ1-1, with D possibly matching TRBD1 (5 bases). The CDR3 is 16 amino acids. From germline, CDR1 is SGHTA and CDR2 FQGNSA. Trimming left V 1 base short and J 2 bases short, with 14 bases between. This CDR3 reads CASSLVSARVNTEAFF. The CDR3 bases are TGTGCCAGCAGCTTAGTCTCGGCCAGGGTAAACACTGAAGCTTTCTTT.

This chain links TRBV29-1 with TRBJ1-1; D might be TRBD1 (5 bases). This CDR3 region has 14 residues. Trimming left V 4 bases short and J 7 bases short, with 19 bases between. Germline V CDR1 and CDR2: SQVTM, ANQGSEA. The CDR3 region is CSVGQTPVGGEAFF. The CDR3 coding sequence is TGCAGCGTTGGACAGACACCTGTGGGGGGTGAAGCTTTCTTT.

The chain links TRBV6-5 to TRBJ2-1; 14 nucleotides agree with TRBD2. With V trimmed by 5 bases and J by 9 bases, 6 bases remained unmatched. This CDR3 region has 15 residues. CDR1 is MNHEY, CDR2 SVGAGI, per germline. The CDR3 is CASSTGTSGGSEQFF. The CDR3 DNA is TGTGCCAGCAGTACCGGGACTAGCGGGGGAAGTGAGCAGTTCTTC.

In regard to this clone: One junction end does not reproduce the germline sequence, and a read error may be involved. J is TRBJ1-1 and V is TRBV7-9, with D unclear. The CDR3 consists of 11 residues. Looked up from germline, CDR1 is SEHNR and CDR2 is FQNEAQ (reference sequence). CDR3 residues: CSSSLGREAFF. The CDR3 DNA follows: TGTTCCAGCAGCCTGGGCAGGGAAGCTTTCTTT.

The chain couples TRBV4-1 to TRBJ1-2; 7 positions agree with TRBD1. Unmatched junction bases numbered 17, after V lost 5 bases and J lost 8 bases. From germline, CDR1 is MGHRA and CDR2 YSYEKL. This CDR3 region has 16 residues. CDR3 in amino acids: CASSSYLTGVSGGYTF. CDR3 bases: TGCGCCAGCAGCTCCTACCTCACAGGGGTGTCTGGGGGCTACACCTTC.

This chain uses TRBV13 with TRBJ1-6, with D possibly TRBD1 on 6 matching bases. This CDR3 region has 15 residues. Trimming removed 4 bases at V and 8 bases at J, with 15 bases between. Germline-derived CDR1 and CDR2 are PRHDT and FYEKMQ (reference sequence). In DNA form, the CDR3 reads TGTGCCAGCAGCTCCAACGCACAGGGAGATTCACCCCTCCACTTT. The encoded protein is CASSSNAQGDSPLHF.

This chain joins TRBV27 and TRBJ2-7, with TRBD2 as a possible D gene (5 bases). Germline loops: CDR1 MNHEY, CDR2 SMNVEV (reference sequence). The length of the CDR3 is 16 residues. V lost 3 bases, J lost 6 bases, and 21 bases lay in between. CDR3 nucleotide sequence: TGTGCCAGCAGTTTTGTTCCAGGTGGGGAGATCGGCGAGCAGTACTTC. This gives the protein CASSFVPGGEIGEQYF.

This clone was recorded only once. The chain couples TRBV11-2 to TRBJ1-3, with 8 bases identical to TRBD1. The ends lost 1 base at V and 8 bases at J; junction bases unmatched: 7. Germline V gene data show CDR1 as SGHAT and CDR2 as FQNNGV. This CDR3 spans 15 amino acids. The chain's CDR3 is CASSLARGQAYTIYF. CDR3 sequence (DNA): TGTGCCAGCAGCTTAGCTCGGGGACAGGCCTACACCATATATTTT. The whole variable domain, filled in from reference TRBV11-2 and TRBJ1-3, reads EAGVAQSPRYKIIEKRQSVAFWCNPISGHATLYWYQQILGQGPKLLIQFQNNGVVDDSQLPKDRFSAERLKGVDSTLKIQPAKLEDSAVYLCASSLARGQAYTIYFGEGSWLTVV.

V usage is TRBV19 and J usage is TRBJ2-1, with 13 bases identical to TRBD2. The V segment lost 3 bases and the J segment 1 base; nucleotides outside the gene matches: 15. The CDR3 is made up of 21 amino acids. From germline, CDR1 is LNHDA and CDR2 SQIVND (reference sequence). CDR3 in DNA: TGTGCCAGTAGTATCCCCACCGGGACTAGCGGGATTTCCAGGTCCTACAATGAGCAGTTCTTC. Residues: CASSIPTGTSGISRSYNEQFF.

The chain combines TRBV18 with TRBJ1-1, with D possibly matching TRBD1 (6 bases). CDR1 and CDR2 (germline): KGHSH, LQKENI. CDR3 size: 14 residues. With 1 base removed from V and 7 bases from J, the gap between germline ends came to 13 bases. CDR3 protein: CASSPRPWTDEAFF. DNA of the CDR3: TGTGCCAGCTCACCACGGCCGTGGACAGATGAAGCTTTCTTT.

J is TRBJ2-1 and V is TRBV5-6, with D perhaps TRBD1 (7 bases). V shed 6 bases and J shed 5 bases, with 18 bases lying between them. The germline gives CDR1 SGHDT, CDR2 YYEEEE. This CDR3 region has 15 residues. CDR3 loop: CASTLGGGGDNEQFF. The CDR3 bases are TGTGCCAGCACCCTGGGAGGAGGGGGCGACAATGAGCAGTTCTTC.

V is TRBV19 and J is TRBJ2-1; a possible D gene is TRBD2 (5 bases). The germline CDR1 and CDR2 sequences are LNHDA and SQIVND (reference sequence). The CDR3 is 13 amino acids. V was cut by 7 bases and J by 6 bases, with 13 bases left in between. CDR3 sequence: CASISADANEQFF. CDR3 DNA: TGTGCCAGTATTTCAGCGGATGCCAATGAGCAGTTCTTC.

This clone has just a few counts. The rearrangement joins TRBV27 to TRBJ2-1, with 7 bases fitting TRBD1. CDR3 size: 13 residues. V trimming: 3 bases; J trimming: 13 bases; junction bases outside the gene matches: 9. Germline values: CDR1 MNHEY, CDR2 SMNVEV (reference sequence). This CDR3 is CASSLPGGSEQFF. Written as DNA, the CDR3 is TGTGCCAGCAGTTTGCCAGGGGGTAGCGAACAGTTCTTC.

The rearrangement uses TRBV30 and TRBJ1-6, with D hard to call. The CDR3 has 16 amino acids. Trimming pared 1 base from V and 0 bases from J, leaving 10 bases between. CDR1 and CDR2 (germline): GTSNPN, SVGIG (reference sequence). The CDR3 bases are TGTGCCTGGAGTGAGAGGGAGAGCTCCTATAATTCACCCCTCCACTTT. This encodes CAWSERESSYNSPLHF.

CDR3 nucleotides: TGTGCCAGCAGTTTAGGTCAGGGATACAATGAGCAGTTCTTC. As protein: CASSLGQGYNEQFF. The rearrangement links TRBV27 to TRBJ2-1, with D possibly being TRBD1 (5 bases). Germline assignment: CDR1 MNHEY and CDR2 SMNVEV (reference sequence). This CDR3 is 14 amino acids long. V lost 2 bases to trimming and J lost 4 bases, with 9 bases between them.

The chain carries TRBV29-1 and TRBJ2-1, with 7 nucleotides matching TRBD2. This CDR3 is built from 14 residues. In germline, CDR1 is SQVTM, CDR2 ANQGSEA. V dropped 7 bases and J dropped 2; count of bases not matched to a gene: 8. This chain's CDR3 is CSALTGGTYNEQFF. CDR3 nucleotides: TGCAGCGCTCTGACCGGGGGGACCTACAATGAGCAGTTCTTC.

The chain employs TRBV7-2 and TRBJ2-1, with TRBD2 as a possible D gene (6 bases). This CDR3 is 16 amino acids long. Germline V lookup: CDR1 SGHTA, CDR2 FQGNSA. The germline V and J ends were trimmed by 1 base and 2 bases, with 12 bases remaining between them. CDR3 region: CASSLDAGLPYNEQFF. CDR3 DNA: TGTGCCAGCAGCTTAGACGCGGGGTTACCCTACAATGAGCAGTTCTTC.

J is TRBJ2-7 and V is TRBV6-5; possible D gene TRBD1, 5 bases. V was clipped by 11 bases and J by 0 bases, with 17 bases between them. In germline, CDR1 is MNHEY, CDR2 SVGAGI. The CDR3 covers 14 residues. This CDR3 reads CAATQGPSSYEQYF. The CDR3 DNA reads TGTGCCGCAACTCAGGGCCCGAGCTCCTACGAGCAGTACTTC.